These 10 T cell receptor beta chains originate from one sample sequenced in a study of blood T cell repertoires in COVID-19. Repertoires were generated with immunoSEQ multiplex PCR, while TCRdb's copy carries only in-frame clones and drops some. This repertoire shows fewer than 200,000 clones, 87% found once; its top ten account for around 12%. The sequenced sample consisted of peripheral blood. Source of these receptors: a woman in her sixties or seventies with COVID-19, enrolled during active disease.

The CDR3 loop reads CASSTGQGKTQYF. The CDR3 nucleotides read TGCGCCAGCAGCACTGGACAGGGCAAGACCCAGTACTTC. The J gene is TRBJ2-5, the V gene TRBV5-1; 8 nucleotides agree with TRBD1. Per germline, CDR1 SGHRS and CDR2 YFSETQ. Unmatched junction bases numbered 5, after V lost 4 bases and J lost 6 bases. The CDR3 is made up of 13 amino acids.

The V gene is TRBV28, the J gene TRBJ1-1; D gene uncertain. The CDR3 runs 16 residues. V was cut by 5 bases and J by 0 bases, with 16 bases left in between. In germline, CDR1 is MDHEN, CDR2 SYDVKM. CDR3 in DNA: TGTGCCAGCAGTCCCTCCCGGGAGGTCATGAACACTGAAGCTTTCTTT. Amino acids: CASSPSREVMNTEAFF.

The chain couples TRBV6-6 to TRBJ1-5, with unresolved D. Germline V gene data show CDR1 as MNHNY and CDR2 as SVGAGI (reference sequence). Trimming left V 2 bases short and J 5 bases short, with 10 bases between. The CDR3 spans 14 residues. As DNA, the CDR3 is TGTGCCAGCAGTTACGAGGCTAACTATCAGCCCCAGCATTTT. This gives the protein CASSYEANYQPQHF.

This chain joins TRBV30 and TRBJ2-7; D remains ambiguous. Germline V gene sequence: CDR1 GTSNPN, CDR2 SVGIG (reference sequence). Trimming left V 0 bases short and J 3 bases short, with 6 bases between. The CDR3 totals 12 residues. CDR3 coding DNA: TGTGCCTGGAGTGTAGATAGCTACGAGCAGTACTTC. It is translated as CAWSVDSYEQYF.

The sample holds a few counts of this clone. As DNA, the CDR3 is TGTGCCAGTAGCCGCACAGGGGGGGCCTTACATGGCTACACCTTC. It encodes CASSRTGGALHGYTF. The rearrangement uses TRBV19 and TRBJ1-2; 8 bases align to TRBD1. The V and J ends lost 6 bases and 6 bases, in that order; junction bases with no gene match: 12. Germline CDR1 LNHDA, CDR2 SQIVND (reference sequence). CDR3 length: 15 residues.

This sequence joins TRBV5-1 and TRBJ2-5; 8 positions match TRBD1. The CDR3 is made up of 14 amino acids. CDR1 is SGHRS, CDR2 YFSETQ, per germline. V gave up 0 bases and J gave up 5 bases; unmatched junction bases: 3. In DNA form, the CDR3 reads TGCGCCAGCAGCTTGGGGTGGACAGGGGAGACCCAGTACTTC. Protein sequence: CASSLGWTGETQYF.

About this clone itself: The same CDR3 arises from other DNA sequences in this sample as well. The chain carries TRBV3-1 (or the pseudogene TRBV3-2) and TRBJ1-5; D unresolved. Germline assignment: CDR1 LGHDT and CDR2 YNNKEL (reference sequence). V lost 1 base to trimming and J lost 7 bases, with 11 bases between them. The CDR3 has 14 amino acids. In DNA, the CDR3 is TGTGCCAGCAGCCAAGCCGGGTCGGGGCAGCCCCAGCATTTT. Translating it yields CASSQAGSGQPQHF.

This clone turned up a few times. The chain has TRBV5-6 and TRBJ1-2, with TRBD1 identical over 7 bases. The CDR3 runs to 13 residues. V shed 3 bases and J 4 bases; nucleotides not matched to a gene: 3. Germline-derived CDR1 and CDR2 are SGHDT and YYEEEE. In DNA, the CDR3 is TGTGCCAGCAGCTCCGACAGGGTCTATGGCTACACCTTC. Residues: CASSSDRVYGYTF.

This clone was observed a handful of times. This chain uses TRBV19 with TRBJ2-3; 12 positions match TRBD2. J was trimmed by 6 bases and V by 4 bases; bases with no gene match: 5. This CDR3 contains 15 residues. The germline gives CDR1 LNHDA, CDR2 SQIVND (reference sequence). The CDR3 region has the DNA TGTGCCAGTAGTACTAGGACTAGCGGGACTGATACGCAGTATTTT. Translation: CASSTRTSGTDTQYF.

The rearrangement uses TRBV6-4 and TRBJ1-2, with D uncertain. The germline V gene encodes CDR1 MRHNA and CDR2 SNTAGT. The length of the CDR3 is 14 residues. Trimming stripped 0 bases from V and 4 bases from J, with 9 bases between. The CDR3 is CASSDSPQPYGYTF. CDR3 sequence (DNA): TGTGCCAGCAGTGACTCGCCACAGCCCTATGGCTACACCTTC.